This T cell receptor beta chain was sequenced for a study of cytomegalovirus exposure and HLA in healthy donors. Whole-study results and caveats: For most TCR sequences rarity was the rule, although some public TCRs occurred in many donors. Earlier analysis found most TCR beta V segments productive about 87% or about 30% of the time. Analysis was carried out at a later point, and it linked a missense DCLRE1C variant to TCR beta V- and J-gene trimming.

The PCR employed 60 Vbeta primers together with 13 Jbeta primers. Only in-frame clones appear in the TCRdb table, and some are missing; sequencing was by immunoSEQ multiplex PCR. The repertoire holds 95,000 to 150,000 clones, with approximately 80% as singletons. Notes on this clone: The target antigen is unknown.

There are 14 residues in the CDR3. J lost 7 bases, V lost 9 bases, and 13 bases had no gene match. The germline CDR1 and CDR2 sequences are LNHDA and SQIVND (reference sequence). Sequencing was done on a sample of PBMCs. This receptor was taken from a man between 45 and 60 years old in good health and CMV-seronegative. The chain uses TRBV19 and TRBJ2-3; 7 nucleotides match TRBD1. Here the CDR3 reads CASNRGIEVHTQYF. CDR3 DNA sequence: TGTGCCAGCAACAGGGGCATCGAGGTCCATACGCAGTATTTT.